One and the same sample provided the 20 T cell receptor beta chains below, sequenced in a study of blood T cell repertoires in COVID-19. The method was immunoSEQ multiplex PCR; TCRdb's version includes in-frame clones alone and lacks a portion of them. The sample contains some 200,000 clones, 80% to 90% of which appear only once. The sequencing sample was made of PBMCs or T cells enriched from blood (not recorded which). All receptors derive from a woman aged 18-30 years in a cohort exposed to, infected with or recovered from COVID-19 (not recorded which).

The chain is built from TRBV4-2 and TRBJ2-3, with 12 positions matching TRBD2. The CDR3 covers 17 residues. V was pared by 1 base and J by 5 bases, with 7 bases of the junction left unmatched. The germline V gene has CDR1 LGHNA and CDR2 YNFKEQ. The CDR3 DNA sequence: TGTGCCAGCAGCCAAGGCCTAGCGGGGGGGCCGGTAGATACGCAGTATTTT. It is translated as CASSQGLAGGPVDTQYF.

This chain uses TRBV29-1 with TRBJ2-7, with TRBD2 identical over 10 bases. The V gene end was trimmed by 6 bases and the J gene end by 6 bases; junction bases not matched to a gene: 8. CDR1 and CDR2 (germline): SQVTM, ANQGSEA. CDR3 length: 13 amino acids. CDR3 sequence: CSVASGGLGEQYF. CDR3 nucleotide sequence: TGCAGCGTCGCTAGCGGGGGCCTTGGCGAGCAGTACTTC.

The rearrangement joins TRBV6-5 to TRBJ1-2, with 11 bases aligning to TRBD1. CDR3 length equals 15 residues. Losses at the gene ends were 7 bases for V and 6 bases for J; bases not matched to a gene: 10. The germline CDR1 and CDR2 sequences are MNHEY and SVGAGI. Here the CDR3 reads CASTRTGGLVDGYTF. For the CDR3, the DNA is TGTGCCAGCACCAGGACAGGGGGCTTGGTGGATGGCTACACCTTC.

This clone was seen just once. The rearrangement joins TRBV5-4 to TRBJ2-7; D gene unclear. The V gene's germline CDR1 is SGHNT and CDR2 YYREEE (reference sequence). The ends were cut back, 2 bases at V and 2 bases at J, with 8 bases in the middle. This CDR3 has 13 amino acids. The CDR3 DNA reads TGTGCCAGCAGCTTAGAACAAACCTACGAGCAGTACTTC. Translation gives CASSLEQTYEQYF.

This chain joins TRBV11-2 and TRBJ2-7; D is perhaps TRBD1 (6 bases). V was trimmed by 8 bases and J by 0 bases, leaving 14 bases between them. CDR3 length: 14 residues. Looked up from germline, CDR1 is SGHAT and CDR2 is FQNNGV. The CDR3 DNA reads TGTGCCAGCGGGGAGAGGGGGAGCTCCTACGAGCAGTACTTC. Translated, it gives CASGERGSSYEQYF.

CDR3 residues: CASSQGRGQPQHF. The CDR3 nucleotides read TGTGCCAGCAGCCAAGGTAGGGGCCAGCCCCAGCATTTT. This chain links TRBV3-1 (or the pseudogene TRBV3-2) with TRBJ1-5, with TRBD1 as a possible D gene (5 bases). CDR3 length: 13 amino acids. Per germline, CDR1 LGHDT and CDR2 YNNKEL (reference sequence). Trimming cost V 1 base and J 7 bases, with 8 bases left between them.

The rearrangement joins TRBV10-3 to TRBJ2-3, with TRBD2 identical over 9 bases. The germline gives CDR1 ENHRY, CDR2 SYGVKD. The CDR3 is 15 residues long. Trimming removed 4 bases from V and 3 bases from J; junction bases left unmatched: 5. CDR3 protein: CAISVEAGGTDTQYF. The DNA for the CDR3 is TGTGCCATCAGTGTAGAAGCGGGAGGTACAGATACGCAGTATTTT.

This chain's CDR3 is CATSVISGDTQYF. In DNA, the CDR3 is TGTGCCACCAGTGTGATTAGCGGAGATACGCAGTATTTT. The J gene is TRBJ2-3, the V gene TRBV24-1, with D maybe TRBD2 (6 bases). CDR1 is KGHDR, CDR2 SFDVKD, per germline. CDR3 size: 13 residues. The V gene lost 5 bases and the J gene lost 5 bases, with 10 bases spanning the gap.

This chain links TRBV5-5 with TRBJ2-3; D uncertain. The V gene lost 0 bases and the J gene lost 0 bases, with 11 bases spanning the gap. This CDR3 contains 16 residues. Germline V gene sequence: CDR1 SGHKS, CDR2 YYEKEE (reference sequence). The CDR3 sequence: CASSLGLAVSTDTQYF. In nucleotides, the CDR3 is TGTGCCAGCAGCTTGGGATTGGCGGTAAGCACAGATACGCAGTATTTT.

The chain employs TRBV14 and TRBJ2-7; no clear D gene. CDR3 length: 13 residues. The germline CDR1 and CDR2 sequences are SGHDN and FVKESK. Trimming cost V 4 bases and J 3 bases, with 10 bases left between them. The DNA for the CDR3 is TGTGCCAGCAGCCTGTGGCCTGGCTACGAGCAGTACTTC. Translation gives CASSLWPGYEQYF.

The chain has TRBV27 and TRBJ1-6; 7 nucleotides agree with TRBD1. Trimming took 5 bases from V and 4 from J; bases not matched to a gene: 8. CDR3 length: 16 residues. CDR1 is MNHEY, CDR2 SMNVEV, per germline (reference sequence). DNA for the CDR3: TGTGCCAGCAGTACTTCACCGGGACAGTATAATTCACCCCTCCACTTT. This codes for CASSTSPGQYNSPLHF.

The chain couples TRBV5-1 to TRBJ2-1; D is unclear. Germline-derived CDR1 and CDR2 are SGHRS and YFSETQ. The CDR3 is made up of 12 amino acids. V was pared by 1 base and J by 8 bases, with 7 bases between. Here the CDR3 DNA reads TGCGCCAGCAGCTTGTCCGGAGATGAGCAGTTCTTC. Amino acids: CASSLSGDEQFF.

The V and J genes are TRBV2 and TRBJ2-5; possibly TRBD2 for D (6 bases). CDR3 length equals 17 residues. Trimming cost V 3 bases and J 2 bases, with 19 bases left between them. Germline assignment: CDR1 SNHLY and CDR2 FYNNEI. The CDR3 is CASSEAGWGETQETQYF. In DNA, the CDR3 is TGTGCCAGCAGTGAGGCGGGCTGGGGGGAGACTCAAGAGACCCAGTACTTC.

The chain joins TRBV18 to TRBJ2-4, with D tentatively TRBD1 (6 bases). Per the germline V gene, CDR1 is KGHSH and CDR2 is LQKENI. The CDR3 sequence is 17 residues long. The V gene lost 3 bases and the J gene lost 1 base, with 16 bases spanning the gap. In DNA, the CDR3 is TGTGCCAGCTCACCCCCTAGGGGGAAGGAGGCCAAAAACATTCAGTACTTC. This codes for CASSPPRGKEAKNIQYF.

This CDR3 is CASSQVVASGTYNEQFF. The CDR3 DNA reads as TGTGCCAGCAGCCAAGTCGTTGCTAGCGGAACCTACAATGAGCAGTTCTTC. The rearrangement joins TRBV4-2 to TRBJ2-1; the match to TRBD2 covers 7 bases. Per germline, CDR1 LGHNA and CDR2 YNFKEQ. Trimming took 1 base from V and 2 from J; bases not matched to a gene: 8. This CDR3 region has 17 residues.

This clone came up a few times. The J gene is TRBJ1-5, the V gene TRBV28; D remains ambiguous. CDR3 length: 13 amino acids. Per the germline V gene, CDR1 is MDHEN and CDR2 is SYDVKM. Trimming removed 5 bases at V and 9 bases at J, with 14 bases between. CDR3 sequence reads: CASSRTLGRPQHF. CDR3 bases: TGTGCCAGCAGTCGGACTCTGGGTCGGCCCCAGCATTTT.

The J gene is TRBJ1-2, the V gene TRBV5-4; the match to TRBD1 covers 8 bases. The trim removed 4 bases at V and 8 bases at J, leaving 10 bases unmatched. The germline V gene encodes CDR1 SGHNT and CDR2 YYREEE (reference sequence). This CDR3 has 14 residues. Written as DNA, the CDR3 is TGTGCCAGCAGCCCGGGGGACAGGCGAGGGGGCTACACCTTC. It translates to CASSPGDRRGGYTF. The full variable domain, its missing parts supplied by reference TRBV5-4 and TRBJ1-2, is ETGVTQSPTHLIKTRGQQVTLRCSSQSGHNTVSWYQQALGQGPQFIFQYYREEENGRGNFPPRFSGLQFPNYSSELNVNALELDDSALYLCASSPGDRRGGYTFGSGTRLTVV.

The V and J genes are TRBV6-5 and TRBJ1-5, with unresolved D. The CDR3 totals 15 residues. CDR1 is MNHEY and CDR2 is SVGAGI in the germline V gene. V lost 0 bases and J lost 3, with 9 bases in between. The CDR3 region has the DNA TGTGCCAGCAGTTACTCGAGGTCCTCCAATCAGCCCCAGCATTTT. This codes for CASSYSRSSNQPQHF.

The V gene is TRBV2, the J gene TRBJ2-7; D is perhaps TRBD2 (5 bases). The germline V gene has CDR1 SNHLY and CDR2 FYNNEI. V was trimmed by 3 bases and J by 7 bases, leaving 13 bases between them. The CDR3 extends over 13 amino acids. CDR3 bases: TGTGCCAGCAGTGATGATTACGGGGTTGAGCAGTACTTC. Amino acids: CASSDDYGVEQYF.

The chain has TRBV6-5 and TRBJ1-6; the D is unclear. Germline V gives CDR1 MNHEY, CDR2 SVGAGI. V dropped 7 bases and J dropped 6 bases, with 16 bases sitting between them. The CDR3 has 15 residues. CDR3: CASKFRPRGNSPLHF. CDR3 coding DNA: TGTGCCAGCAAGTTCCGACCTCGGGGTAATTCACCCCTCCACTTT.